The 23 T cell receptor beta chains below all came from one sample that was sequenced in a study of blood T cells in healthy people across ages. It was with a sample-barcoded 5' primer and a J-beta primer mix that a second PCR of roughly 7 to 11 cycles was run. TCRdb processed the 5' RACE reads anew with MiXCR; each CDR3 protein has one entry. The repertoire holds about 1.6 million distinct CDR3 sequences, 34% seen once, with about 10% in the top ten. Sequencing used blood. The receptors were gathered from a young woman in good health.

The gene calls are TRBV6-6 and TRBJ1-2; 9 nucleotides align to TRBD1. The CDR3 has 14 amino acids. Trimming cost V 10 bases and J 7 bases; bases outside gene matches: 13. Germline V gene lookup returns CDR1 MNHNY and CDR2 SVGAGI (reference sequence). CDR3 nucleotide sequence: TGTGCCACCATAGGGGGGGGACAGGGCGGTGGCTACACCTTC. This sequence encodes CATIGGGQGGGYTF.

The chain employs TRBV5-1 and TRBJ2-1; 7 bases align to TRBD2. The CDR3 spans 16 residues. Per germline, CDR1 SGHRS and CDR2 YFSETQ. After removal of 4 bases from V and 8 bases from J, the junction contained 15 bases not matched to a gene. CDR3 sequence: CASSPRAGVGRDEQFF. The CDR3 region has the DNA TGCGCCAGCAGCCCCCGTGCGGGAGTGGGGAGGGATGAGCAGTTCTTC.

CDR3 coding DNA: TGTGCCAGCAGGGGGCAGGGCGCGAGGGGCGAGCAGTACTTC. It codes for CASRGQGARGEQYF. This chain links TRBV6-6 with TRBJ2-7; D could derive from TRBD1 or TRBD2 (5 bases each). CDR1 is MNHNY and CDR2 is SVGAGI in the germline V gene (reference sequence). The CDR3 sequence is 14 residues long. Trimming removed 6 bases from V and 6 bases from J, with 18 bases in between.

This clonotype has just a few counts. The chain joins TRBV27 to TRBJ2-4; 7 positions agree with TRBD2. With V trimmed by 3 bases and J by 3 bases, 5 bases remained unmatched. Germline loops: CDR1 MNHEY, CDR2 SMNVEV (reference sequence). The CDR3 length is 15 residues. In nucleotides, the CDR3 is TGTGCCAGCAGTTTGACGGGACTAAACAAAAACATTCAGTACTTC. This codes for CASSLTGLNKNIQYF.

This clonotype was seen a handful of times. This may be a read error, as it is one base from a much larger clone. This chain joins TRBV10-3 and TRBJ2-7; TRBD1 matches at 8 bases. CDR1 is ENHRY and CDR2 is SYGVKD in the germline V gene. The CDR3 contains 16 residues. V gave up 3 bases and J gave up 5 bases; unmatched junction bases: 12. Here the CDR3 DNA reads TGTGCCATCAGTGAAGGGTCGGGGACAGGATCAAACGAGCAGTACTTC. Amino acid sequence: CAISEGSGTGSNEQYF.

This chain joins TRBV9 and TRBJ1-2; 7 bases fit TRBD1. Germline CDR1 and CDR2: SGDLS and YYNGEE. Germline trimming cut 4 bases from V and 8 bases from J; bases unmatched to any gene: 14. The CDR3 is 15 amino acids. The CDR3 loop reads CASSSQGLLGLGYTF. Written as DNA, the CDR3 is TGTGCCAGCAGCTCACAGGGGCTGTTGGGGCTAGGCTACACCTTC.

Note on this clonotype: This sequence may be a read error, since a much larger clone differs from it by one base. This chain joins TRBV29-1 and TRBJ2-5; D is undetermined. The CDR3 extends over 13 amino acids. Germline V lookup: CDR1 SQVTM, CDR2 ANQGSEA. The CDR3 DNA follows: TGCTGCGTTGCGGCCTTACTTCAAGAGACCCAGTACTTC. Encoded protein: CCVAALLQETQYF.

The chain employs TRBV24-1 and TRBJ2-1, with D perhaps TRBD1 or TRBD2 (5 bases each). The CDR3 runs to 15 residues. Trimming removed 3 bases from V and 8 bases from J, with 16 bases in between. The germline CDR1 and CDR2 sequences are KGHDR and SFDVKD. The CDR3 spells CATSDARDGLDEQFF. As DNA, the CDR3 is TGTGCCACCAGTGATGCCCGGGACGGCCTCGATGAGCAGTTCTTC.

This clonotype has just a few counts. This chain links TRBV12-3 or TRBV12-4 with TRBJ1-1; D call uncertain. The CDR3 has 12 residues. Trimming left V 2 bases short and J 4 bases short, with 5 bases between. This chain's CDR3 is CASSLIGTEAFF. The CDR3 region has the DNA TGTGCCAGCAGTTTAATAGGCACTGAAGCTTTCTTT.

This clonotype appeared a few times. The chain is built from TRBV7-9 and TRBJ2-1, with D perhaps assigned TRBD1 or TRBD2 (5 bases each). Germline values: CDR1 SEHNR, CDR2 FQNEAQ (reference sequence). The V gene lost 1 base and the J gene lost 8 bases, with 15 bases spanning the gap. The CDR3 is 15 residues long. The CDR3 DNA sequence: TGTGCCAGCAGCTTAGGCCCCGGGGCTAAACATGAGCAGTTCTTC. Its translation is CASSLGPGAKHEQFF.

This rearrangement joins TRBV12-3 or TRBV12-4 to TRBJ1-4; D may be TRBD1 (6 bases). This CDR3 has 12 amino acids. The V end was cut by 6 bases, the J end by 8 bases, with 10 bases between. The CDR3 nucleotides read TGTGCCAGCAGGCACGACAGGGAAAAACTGTTTTTT. Amino acids: CASRHDREKLFF.

This rearrangement joins TRBV12-3 or TRBV12-4 to TRBJ1-5; D possibly corresponds to TRBD1 (5 bases). The CDR3 runs 16 residues. Trimming left V 3 bases short and J 0 bases short, with 12 bases between. DNA for the CDR3: TGTGCCAGCAGTTTGGGACGGAGATATAGCAATCAGCCCCAGCATTTT. Protein sequence: CASSLGRRYSNQPQHF.

Turning to this clonotype: A much more abundant neighbour one base away suggests this may be a read error. The V gene is TRBV29-1, the J gene TRBJ2-1; 9 nucleotides align to TRBD1. This CDR3 comprises 14 residues. CDR1 is SQVTM and CDR2 is ANQGSEA in the germline V gene. DNA for the CDR3: TGCGGCGTTCTGACAGGGGGGCACTACAATGAGCAGTTCTTC. Translating gives CGVLTGGHYNEQFF.

V usage is TRBV2 and J usage is TRBJ1-6, with D hard to call. Germline V gene data show CDR1 as SNHLY and CDR2 as FYNNEI. V was cut by 6 bases and J by 2 bases, with 11 bases left in between. This CDR3 is 15 amino acids long. Here the CDR3 reads CASSRRKAYNSPLHF. The DNA for the CDR3 is TGTGCCAGCAGCCGGAGAAAAGCCTATAATTCACCCCTCCACTTT.

The genes are TRBV25-1 and TRBJ2-6; D might be TRBD1 (6 bases). The V gene's germline CDR1 is MGHDK and CDR2 SYGVNS. This CDR3 is 17 amino acids long. V was pared by 7 bases and J by 1 base, with 17 bases between. The CDR3 is CASTPSSGQSGANVLTF. CDR3 nucleotide sequence: TGTGCCAGCACTCCAAGTTCTGGACAGTCTGGGGCCAACGTCCTGACTTTC. The whole variable domain, remainder taken from reference TRBV25-1 and TRBJ2-6, is EADIYQTPRYLVIGTGKKITLECSQTMGHDKMYWYQQDPGMELHLIHYSYGVNSTEKGDLSSESTVSRIRTEHFPLTLESARPSHTSQYLCASTPSSGQSGANVLTFGAGSRLTVL.

The J gene is TRBJ2-1, the V gene TRBV20-1, with TRBD2 matching over 8 bases. CDR1 and CDR2 (germline): DFQATT, SNEGSKA (reference sequence). CDR3 size: 13 residues. The ends lost 7 bases at V and 0 bases at J; junction bases unmatched: 2. The CDR3 DNA follows: TGCAGTGTTAGCGGGGCCTCCTACAATGAGCAGTTCTTC. Translating it yields CSVSGASYNEQFF.

The rearrangement links TRBV15 to TRBJ2-3; D is uncertain. The CDR3 extends over 15 amino acids. The germline V gene encodes CDR1 LNHNV and CDR2 YYDKDF (reference sequence). V gave up 0 bases and J gave up 7 bases, with 14 bases separating them. CDR3 nucleotide sequence: TGTGCCACCAGCAGAGATCGCAGGCCAGCAAATACGCAGTATTTT. As protein: CATSRDRRPANTQYF. Full variable domain (outside the CDR3, taken from reference TRBV15 and TRBJ2-3): DAMVIQNPRYQVTQFGKPVTLSCSQTLNHNVMYWYQQKSSQAPKLLFHYYDKDFNNEADTPDNFQSRRPNTSFCFLDIRSPGLGDTAMYLCATSRDRRPANTQYFGPGTRLTVL.

V usage is TRBV9 and J usage is TRBJ1-1; D remains unclear. V gave up 2 bases and J gave up 2 bases, with 19 bases separating them. This CDR3 is built from 17 residues. Germline-derived CDR1 and CDR2 are SGDLS and YYNGEE. CDR3: CASSVSGVVPVNTEAFF. The CDR3 nucleotides are TGTGCCAGCAGCGTTTCCGGTGTCGTCCCCGTTAACACTGAAGCTTTCTTT.

The chain uses TRBV21-1 and TRBJ2-4; the DNA was not used to check the table's D call, TRBD1. TRBV21-1 is tagged as a pseudogene. This CDR3 contains 15 residues. The CDR3 here is CASSKVWGVRHIQYF. CDR3 DNA sequence: TGTGCCAGCAGCAAAGTATGGGGGGTTCGGCACATTCAGTACTTC.

This clonotype was detected many times. This chain connects TRBV20-1 to TRBJ2-5; 9 bases match TRBD1. CDR1 and CDR2 (germline): DFQATT, SNEGSKA (reference sequence). V shed 3 bases and J 4 bases; nucleotides not matched to a gene: 3. CDR3 length: 13 residues. CDR3 nucleotide sequence: TGCAGTGCTAGGGGGACAGGGCCAGAGACCCAGTACTTC. This gives the protein CSARGTGPETQYF.

The rearrangement links TRBV7-3 to TRBJ2-5, with 11 bases matching TRBD2. With V trimmed by 2 bases and J by 1 base, 3 bases remained unmatched. This CDR3 has 16 amino acids. Germline CDR1 reads SGHTA; CDR2 reads FQGTGA. The CDR3 DNA reads as TGTGCCAGCAGCTTAGGAGGGACTAGCGGCCAAGAGACCCAGTACTTC. It is translated as CASSLGGTSGQETQYF.

This rearrangement joins TRBV24-1 to TRBJ2-1; the match to TRBD2 covers 11 bases. V gave up 4 bases and J gave up 4 bases; unmatched junction bases: 5. CDR1 is KGHDR, CDR2 SFDVKD, per germline. The CDR3 runs to 16 residues. The CDR3 reads CATSEGGLAGYNEQFF. CDR3 nucleotide sequence: TGTGCCACCAGTGAGGGTGGACTAGCGGGTTACAATGAGCAGTTCTTC.

J is TRBJ1-6 and V is TRBV7-6; D unclear. V was shortened by 1 base and J by 4 bases, with 5 bases between the two germline ends. This CDR3 comprises 14 residues. The germline V gene encodes CDR1 SGHVS and CDR2 FNYEAQ. The CDR3 region is CASSLGEYNSPLHF. In DNA, the CDR3 is TGTGCCAGCAGCTTAGGAGAGTATAATTCACCCCTCCACTTT.